The 19 T cell receptor beta chains below all came from one sample that was sequenced in a study of sequential checkpoint blockade in melanoma (dated by TCRdb to between 2017 and 2020). The label giving this sample's treatment or condition can be read as: randomized to nivolumab then ipilimumab (arm A) or the reverse (arm B). The library was made by the immunoSEQ multiplex PCR assay. TCRdb took over this immuneACCESS table, retaining in-frame rearrangements with V and J assigned. Such tables are incomplete; in checked studies, under half of the missing clones stem from an unresolved V gene, and the remainder is unexplained. Across this sample there are more than 1,200 clones, with 23% seen only once. The top ten constitute roughly 10% of the sample. The source was tumor tissue (inferred from file names), collected from a patient given nivolumab and ipilimumab in sequence. Source of these receptors: a human donor with melanoma.

This clone is large by share. The V call is TRBV9, the J call TRBJ1-4; the D gene is possibly TRBD1 (6 bases). Trimming pared 2 bases from V and 5 bases from J, leaving 13 bases between. Looked up from germline, CDR1 is SGDLS and CDR2 is YYNGEE. The CDR3 contains 15 residues. The CDR3 sequence: CASSVTGGRNEKLFF. CDR3 DNA sequence: TGTGCCAGCAGCGTGACCGGGGGCAGAAATGAAAAACTGTTTTTT. Looking up the rest from reference TRBV9 and TRBJ1-4 gives the full variable domain: DSGVTQTPKHLITATGQRVTLRCSPRSGDLSVYWYQQSLDQGLQFLIQYYNGEERAKGNILERFSAQQFPDLHSELNLSSLELGDSALYFCASSVTGGRNEKLFFGSGTQLSVL.

This clone is labeled as medium-sized (0.01 to 0.1%). This chain joins TRBV6-8 and TRBJ2-7, with TRBD1 matching 7 bases. This CDR3 spans 15 amino acids. Trimming cost V 4 bases and J 3 bases; bases outside gene matches: 9. Germline V gives CDR1 MNHGY, CDR2 SAAAGT. For the CDR3, the DNA is TGTGCCAGCAGTTCTAGACAGGGAATTTTCTACGAGCAGTACTTC. Translation: CASSSRQGIFYEQYF.

CDR3 sequence: CSGLRGTAEAFF. The CDR3 DNA reads TGCAGCGGCCTCAGGGGGACTGCTGAAGCTTTCTTT. The V gene is TRBV29-1, the J gene TRBJ1-1; 7 nucleotides align to TRBD1. J lost 6 bases, V lost 7 bases, and 8 bases had no gene match. Germline V gene sequence: CDR1 SQVTM, CDR2 ANQGSEA. The CDR3 is 12 amino acids.

J is TRBJ2-3 and V is TRBV9; no definite D call. Germline V lookup: CDR1 SGDLS, CDR2 YYNGEE. CDR3 size: 14 residues. Trimming shortened V by 4 bases and J by 4 bases, and 13 bases separated the two germline ends. Here the CDR3 reads CASSPGRSADTQYF. DNA of the CDR3: TGTGCCAGCAGCCCCGGTCGGAGTGCAGATACGCAGTATTTT.

This clone was seen only a few times. This chain joins TRBV6-8 and TRBJ2-3, with D tentatively TRBD1 (6 bases). Trimming stripped 4 bases from V and 2 bases from J, with 19 bases between. Looked up from germline, CDR1 is MNHGY and CDR2 is SAAAGT. The CDR3 covers 17 residues. The CDR3 is CASSSDSGTTYTDTQYF. CDR3 DNA sequence: TGTGCCAGCAGTTCAGATTCCGGGACAACCTACACAGATACGCAGTATTTT.

This clone is classed as medium-sized. The J gene is TRBJ2-3, the V gene TRBV6-8; 12 bases line up with TRBD2. V gave up 5 bases and J gave up 5 bases; unmatched junction bases: 8. Germline V lookup: CDR1 MNHGY, CDR2 SAAAGT. This CDR3 has 16 amino acids. Here the CDR3 reads CASSTPLAGGLDTQYF. The CDR3 DNA sequence: TGTGCCAGCAGTACCCCGCTAGCGGGGGGGCTAGATACGCAGTATTTT.

This rearrangement joins TRBV6-8 to TRBJ2-1; D unresolved. V was pared by 5 bases and J by 6 bases, with 8 bases between. This CDR3 region has 12 residues. From germline, CDR1 is MNHGY and CDR2 SAAAGT. CDR3 region: CASSLWGNEQFF. For the CDR3, the DNA is TGTGCCAGCAGTCTCTGGGGCAATGAGCAGTTCTTC.

This clone is medium-sized. The gene calls are TRBV11-3 and TRBJ2-1, with a possible D match to TRBD1 (6 bases). The germline V gene has CDR1 SGHNT and CDR2 YENEEA. The CDR3 sequence is 16 residues long. The V and J ends lost 3 bases and 0 bases respectively, with 12 bases between them. The CDR3 region is CASSLDRDLSYNEQFF. The CDR3 region has the DNA TGTGCCAGCAGCTTGGACAGAGATCTCTCCTACAATGAGCAGTTCTTC.

This clone is large (0.1 to 1%) in the sample. The chain recombines TRBV9 with TRBJ1-2, with 8 positions matching TRBD1. Germline assignment: CDR1 SGDLS and CDR2 YYNGEE. This CDR3 region has 14 residues. The V gene end was trimmed by 3 bases and the J gene end by 3 bases; junction bases not matched to a gene: 4. The CDR3 is CASSATTGDYGYTF. In nucleotides, the CDR3 is TGTGCCAGCAGCGCGACGACAGGGGACTATGGCTACACCTTC.

The rearrangement joins TRBV29-1 to TRBJ2-7; tentatively, D is TRBD1 (6 bases). CDR3 length: 13 residues. Trimming pared 1 base from V and 9 bases from J, leaving 16 bases between. The V gene's germline CDR1 is SQVTM and CDR2 ANQGSEA. The CDR3 loop reads CSVEVGTGRRQYF. CDR3 nucleotides: TGCAGCGTTGAAGTGGGAACAGGGCGGCGGCAGTACTTC.

This clone is deemed medium-sized (0.01 to 0.1%). The rearrangement uses TRBV7-6 and TRBJ2-1; D is ambiguous. V was trimmed by 3 bases and J by 0 bases, leaving 9 bases between them. This CDR3 is 15 amino acids long. Germline values: CDR1 SGHVS, CDR2 FNYEAQ. CDR3 nucleotides: TGTGCCAGCAGCTTGGCGGTTAGCTCCTACAATGAGCAGTTCTTC. Translating it yields CASSLAVSSYNEQFF.

This clone came up a few times. V is TRBV28 and J is TRBJ1-1; D might be TRBD1 (5 bases). The length of the CDR3 is 15 residues. The V gene lost 2 bases and the J gene lost 2 bases, with 12 bases spanning the gap. From germline, CDR1 is MDHEN and CDR2 SYDVKM. The CDR3 DNA reads TGTGCCAGCAGTTTACAGGGAAGGGGAAACACTGAAGCTTTCTTT. It encodes CASSLQGRGNTEAFF.

V is TRBV29-1 and J is TRBJ1-1; 7 bases match TRBD1. The junction had 21 bases not matched to a gene; V was cut back by 7 bases and J by 1 base. The CDR3 contains 18 residues. Germline lookup yields CDR1 SQVTM and CDR2 ANQGSEA. CDR3 in amino acids: CSALARRTGDNRNTEAFF. CDR3 DNA: TGCAGCGCCCTCGCTAGGCGGACAGGCGATAACCGGAACACTGAAGCTTTCTTT.

This clone has only a few counts. Other DNA sequences within the sample encode an identical CDR3. The chain couples TRBV29-1 to TRBJ2-1, with 7 bases matching TRBD1. This CDR3 contains 15 residues. Germline V gene lookup returns CDR1 SQVTM and CDR2 ANQGSEA. Trimming removed 3 bases from V and 0 bases from J; junction bases left unmatched: 5. The CDR3 DNA reads TGCAGCGTTGAGGTATGGGACAGCTCCTACAATGAGCAGTTCTTC. Encoded protein: CSVEVWDSSYNEQFF.

By share of the sample, this clone is medium-sized. The chain combines TRBV11-3 with TRBJ2-7; TRBD2 matches at 8 bases. Germline CDR1 is SGHNT and CDR2 is YENEEA. This CDR3 contains 16 residues. V was clipped by 3 bases and J by 3 bases; unmatched bases: 10. The CDR3 coding sequence is TGTGCCAGCAGCTTCGGTGCACTAGCGGCAGACTACGAGCAGTACTTC. Translating it yields CASSFGALAADYEQYF.

The rearrangement uses TRBV6-8 and TRBJ1-2; maybe TRBD1 (5 bases). This CDR3 has 16 amino acids. Germline assignment: CDR1 MNHGY and CDR2 SAAAGT. The V gene lost 0 bases and the J gene lost 5 bases, with 16 bases spanning the gap. CDR3 region: CASSYSSGTGGYGYTF. In DNA form, the CDR3 reads TGTGCCAGCAGTTACTCATCCGGGACCGGCGGGTATGGCTACACCTTC.

By share of the sample, this clone is medium-sized (0.01 to 0.1%). The V gene is TRBV9, the J gene TRBJ1-1, with TRBD1 as a possible D gene (5 bases). The CDR3 has 14 amino acids. The germline gives CDR1 SGDLS, CDR2 YYNGEE. Trimming shortened V by 3 bases and J by 8 bases, and 17 bases separated the two germline ends. This CDR3 reads CASSGSPQGGEAFF. The CDR3 nucleotides read TGTGCCAGCAGCGGAAGCCCCCAGGGCGGAGAAGCTTTCTTT. Based on the CDR3 plus reference TRBV9 and TRBJ1-1, the full variable domain is DSGVTQTPKHLITATGQRVTLRCSPRSGDLSVYWYQQSLDQGLQFLIQYYNGEERAKGNILERFSAQQFPDLHSELNLSSLELGDSALYFCASSGSPQGGEAFFGQGTRLTVV.

In this sample, this clone turned up a few times. The gene calls are TRBV6-8 and TRBJ1-2; no clear D. From germline, CDR1 is MNHGY and CDR2 SAAAGT. The CDR3 contains 13 residues. Trimming took off 6 bases at V and 8 bases at J, with 16 bases between the two ends. The CDR3 DNA sequence: TGTGCCAGCAGCCCTAAGACCGCCAGCGGCTACACCTTC. Amino acid sequence: CASSPKTASGYTF.

This clone counts as large (0.1 to 1%). The CDR3 loop is CASSFSRIQTGELFF. As DNA, the CDR3 is TGTGCCAGCAGCTTCAGCAGAATTCAGACCGGGGAGCTGTTTTTT. J is TRBJ2-2 and V is TRBV11-3; no reliable D call. Germline CDR1 is SGHNT and CDR2 is YENEEA. V was clipped by 3 bases and J by 5 bases, with 13 bases between them. The CDR3 length is 15 residues. Full variable domain (outside the CDR3, taken from reference TRBV11-3 and TRBJ2-2): EAGVVQSPRYKIIEKKQPVAFWCNPISGHNTLYWYLQNLGQGPELLIRYENEEAVDDSQLPKDRFSAERLKGVDSTLKIQPAELGDSAVYLCASSFSRIQTGELFFGEGSRLTVL.